The next 25 T cell receptor beta chains were all read from a single sample in a study of shared clonotypes between healthy human individuals. CD8 cells classed as naive were CD45RO-negative and positively selected for CCR7, excluding terminally differentiated effector memory CD45RA+ cells. Only in-frame clones appear in the TCRdb table, and some are missing; sequencing was by immunoSEQ multiplex PCR. The sample includes about 610,000 clones, approximately 96% of them seen just once. Sequenced: naive CD8+ T cells sorted from blood. These TCRs come from a woman in her 30s in good health.

V gene TRBV25-1 combines with J gene TRBJ1-4; unclear D gene. Trimming removed 7 bases from V and 10 bases from J, with 10 bases in between. Germline assignment: CDR1 MGHDK and CDR2 SYGVNS. The CDR3 runs 11 residues. The CDR3 protein is CASTASGKLFF. In nucleotides, the CDR3 is TGTGCCAGCACCGCATCCGGAAAACTGTTTTTT.

This clone was seen once. This sample includes further DNA sequences coding for the same CDR3. The chain has TRBV19 and TRBJ2-7; 7 bases map to TRBD1. The junction had 3 bases not matched to a gene; V was cut back by 1 base and J by 3 bases. Germline-derived CDR1 and CDR2 are LNHDA and SQIVND (reference sequence). This CDR3 is 14 amino acids long. The CDR3 reads CASSIGSGGYEQYF. For the CDR3, the DNA is TGTGCCAGTAGTATAGGATCAGGGGGCTACGAGCAGTACTTC.

This sequence joins TRBV5-5 and TRBJ2-3; possible D gene TRBD1, 6 bases. Trimming took off 0 bases at V and 2 bases at J, with 10 bases between the two ends. The CDR3 covers 15 residues. CDR1 is SGHKS, CDR2 YYEKEE, per germline (reference sequence). CDR3 loop: CASSLGQGTTDTQYF. Here the CDR3 DNA reads TGTGCCAGCAGCTTGGGGCAGGGGACCACAGATACGCAGTATTTT.

The gene calls are TRBV29-1 and TRBJ1-2, with 7 bases fitting TRBD1. The J segment lost 4 bases and the V segment lost 3 bases, leaving 2 bases of the junction unmatched. This CDR3 has 12 amino acids. In germline, CDR1 is SQVTM, CDR2 ANQGSEA. Here the CDR3 DNA reads TGCAGCGTTGACGCAGGGGGCTATGGCTACACCTTC. Translated: CSVDAGGYGYTF.

Note on this clone: Other DNA variants within this sample encode the same CDR3. CDR3 sequence reads: CASSADGNSNQPQHF. DNA of the CDR3: TGTGCCAGCAGCGCGGACGGCAATAGCAATCAGCCCCAGCATTTT. V gene TRBV9 combines with J gene TRBJ1-5, with no clear D. Germline V lookup: CDR1 SGDLS, CDR2 YYNGEE. V was shortened by 3 bases and J by 0 bases, with 10 bases between the two germline ends. This CDR3 has 15 residues.

V gene TRBV29-1 combines with J gene TRBJ2-5, with D possibly TRBD2 on 5 matching bases. The J call may be wrong; the DNA end is better matched by TRBJ2-7. CDR3 length: 15 amino acids. Germline CDR1 SQVTM, CDR2 ANQGSEA. CDR3 bases: TGCAGCGTTGAAGATACGGCTAGCCCGTCCTACGAGCAGTACTTC. It translates to CSVEDTASPSYEQYF.

The chain carries TRBV7-8 and TRBJ1-4, with D unclear. CDR3 size: 18 residues. The V and J ends lost 3 bases and 0 bases respectively, with 17 bases between them. CDR1 is SGHVS and CDR2 is FQNEAQ in the germline V gene. The CDR3 is CASSFYLPRSATNEKLFF. Here the CDR3 DNA reads TGTGCCAGCAGCTTTTACTTACCGAGGAGCGCAACTAATGAAAAACTGTTTTTT.

A single count supports this clone. This specimen includes other DNA sequences encoding the same CDR3. This chain joins TRBV19 and TRBJ1-1, with a possible D match to TRBD1 (5 bases). V lost 0 bases and J 5 bases, leaving 7 bases between the germline ends. Germline V gives CDR1 LNHDA, CDR2 SQIVND (reference sequence). The CDR3 covers 13 residues. CDR3 sequence: CASSIDGGTEAFF. Here the CDR3 DNA reads TGTGCCAGTAGTATAGACGGGGGAACTGAAGCTTTCTTT.

This chain connects TRBV11-2 to TRBJ2-1, with D possibly TRBD1 on 6 matching bases. The germline V gene has CDR1 SGHAT and CDR2 FQNNGV. The germline V and J ends were trimmed by 3 bases and 3 bases, with 21 bases remaining between them. The CDR3 spans 18 residues. As DNA, the CDR3 is TGTGCCAGCAGCTTGCGGAAAACGGGACAAGGCTACTACAATGAGCAGTTCTTC. Translating gives CASSLRKTGQGYYNEQFF.

The chain employs TRBV7-9 and TRBJ1-2; D not resolved. The germline V gene encodes CDR1 SEHNR and CDR2 FQNEAQ (reference sequence). CDR3 length equals 14 residues. The V end was cut by 3 bases, the J end by 3 bases, with 11 bases between. CDR3 in DNA: TGTGCCAGCAGCTTCTCCGGACTTTACTATGGCTACACCTTC. Its protein is CASSFSGLYYGYTF. The full variable domain, with the rest looked up from reference TRBV7-9 and TRBJ1-2, is DTGVSQNPRHKITKRGQNVTFRCDPISEHNRLYWYRQTLGQGPEFLTYFQNEAQLEKSRLLSDRFSAERPKGSFSTLEIQRTEQGDSAMYLCASSFSGLYYGYTFGSGTRLTVV.

This clone has just one count. This chain joins TRBV7-3 and TRBJ2-1, with D unresolved. CDR1 is SGHTA and CDR2 is FQGTGA in the germline V gene. There are 15 residues in the CDR3. The V gene lost 0 bases and the J gene lost 5 bases, with 11 bases spanning the gap. CDR3: CASSLTGYRDNEQFF. CDR3 in DNA: TGTGCCAGCAGCTTAACAGGGTATAGAGACAATGAGCAGTTCTTC.

This clone is a singleton in its sample. This chain links TRBV10-1 with TRBJ1-1; D gene unclear. The CDR3 totals 14 residues. V lost 2 bases, J lost 0 bases, and 7 bases lay in between. Per germline, CDR1 WNHNN and CDR2 SYGVQD (reference sequence). CDR3 residues: CASSETPLNTEAFF. Here the CDR3 DNA reads TGCGCCAGCAGTGAGACCCCTCTGAACACTGAAGCTTTCTTT.

This chain uses TRBV28 with TRBJ1-5; D is ambiguous. Trimming shortened V by 5 bases and J by 7 bases, and 18 bases separated the two germline ends. Germline CDR1 is MDHEN and CDR2 is SYDVKM. This CDR3 is 15 amino acids long. The CDR3 DNA reads as TGTGCCAGCAGTCCACTGCGGAGGGCCGTGCAGCCCCAGCATTTT. Its protein is CASSPLRRAVQPQHF.

The rearrangement links TRBV29-1 to TRBJ2-7; TRBD2 matches at 8 bases. CDR1 and CDR2 (germline): SQVTM, ANQGSEA. With V trimmed by 4 bases and J by 3 bases, 5 bases remained unmatched. The CDR3 has 13 residues. CDR3 region: CSVAGGAHYEQYF. The CDR3 region has the DNA TGCAGCGTTGCGGGAGGGGCCCACTACGAGCAGTACTTC.

This rearrangement joins TRBV13 to TRBJ2-7; tentatively, D is TRBD2 (5 bases). The germline V and J ends were trimmed by 8 bases and 1 base, with 15 bases remaining between them. From germline, CDR1 is PRHDT and CDR2 FYEKMQ (reference sequence). The CDR3 totals 14 residues. CDR3 amino acids: CASGSPGKSYEQYF. The DNA of the CDR3 is TGTGCCAGCGGTAGTCCGGGAAAATCCTACGAGCAGTACTTC.

The chain combines TRBV13 with TRBJ2-6; D not certain. Germline V gives CDR1 PRHDT, CDR2 FYEKMQ (reference sequence). Trimming cost V 3 bases and J 4 bases, with 16 bases left between them. The CDR3 runs 17 residues. The CDR3 nucleotides read TGTGCCAGCAGCTTGCAATTGCAGGCAGTAGGGGCCAACGTCCTGACTTTC. Encoded protein: CASSLQLQAVGANVLTF. Together with reference TRBV13 and TRBJ2-6, the CDR3 gives the full variable domain: AAGVIQSPRHLIKEKRETATLKCYPIPRHDTVYWYQQGPGQDPQFLISFYEKMQSDKGSIPDRFSAQQFSDYHSELNMSSLELGDSALYFCASSLQLQAVGANVLTFGAGSRLTVL.

V usage is TRBV27 and J usage is TRBJ2-6; possible D gene TRBD1, 5 bases. The CDR3 totals 17 residues. The V and J ends lost 4 bases and 2 bases respectively, with 15 bases between them. Germline V lookup: CDR1 MNHEY, CDR2 SMNVEV (reference sequence). The CDR3: CASSSGIVGAGANVLTF. As DNA, the CDR3 is TGTGCCAGCAGTTCCGGAATAGTAGGGGCTGGGGCCAACGTCCTGACTTTC.

The table lists this clone with a count of one. The chain combines TRBV28 with TRBJ2-7, with D possibly TRBD2 on 6 matching bases. V shed 3 bases and J shed 3 bases, with 12 bases lying between them. The germline CDR1 and CDR2 sequences are MDHEN and SYDVKM. The CDR3 is made up of 14 amino acids. CDR3 amino acids: CASSFTSFYYEQYF. The CDR3 nucleotides are TGTGCCAGCAGTTTTACTAGCTTTTACTACGAGCAGTACTTC.

V usage is TRBV4-1 and J usage is TRBJ1-3; D uncertain. The V gene lost 0 bases and the J gene lost 0 bases, with 9 bases spanning the gap. Germline V gives CDR1 MGHRA, CDR2 YSYEKL. CDR3 length: 16 residues. The CDR3 spells CASSQETVDSGNTIYF. In nucleotides, the CDR3 is TGCGCCAGCAGCCAAGAAACAGTGGACTCTGGAAACACCATATATTTT.

The chain's CDR3 is CASSPTGTSQPQHF. As DNA, the CDR3 is TGTGCCAGCAGTCCGACAGGGACGAGCCAGCCCCAGCATTTT. The gene calls are TRBV27 and TRBJ1-5; 7 nucleotides align to TRBD1. Germline CDR1 reads MNHEY; CDR2 reads SMNVEV (reference sequence). The CDR3 has 14 residues. The V and J ends lost 5 bases and 7 bases, in that order; junction bases with no gene match: 8.

J is TRBJ1-5 and V is TRBV6-5, with D unclear. The CDR3 spans 13 residues. Germline V gives CDR1 MNHEY, CDR2 SVGAGI. V dropped 4 bases and J dropped 5 bases, with 9 bases sitting between them. The CDR3: CASSWVIHQPQHF. In DNA form, the CDR3 reads TGTGCCAGCAGTTGGGTGATCCATCAGCCCCAGCATTTT.

This sequence joins TRBV19 and TRBJ2-7; D remains ambiguous. V was cut by 3 bases and J by 5 bases, with 8 bases left in between. The CDR3 consists of 12 residues. Germline CDR1 is LNHDA and CDR2 is SQIVND (reference sequence). The DNA of the CDR3 is TGTGCCAGTAGTATTGGCGAGGACGAGCAGTACTTC. As protein: CASSIGEDEQYF.

The chain is built from TRBV7-6 and TRBJ2-1; 12 bases match TRBD2. Trimming at V came to 4 bases and at J to 9 bases, leaving 7 bases not matched to a gene. Germline V CDR1 and CDR2: SGHVS, FNYEAQ. CDR3 length: 15 residues. CDR3 DNA sequence: TGTGCCAGCAGCTCGACTAGCGGGAGTTTTAGTGAGCAGTTCTTC. Translated: CASSSTSGSFSEQFF.

The chain's CDR3 is CASSLLVRNTGELFF. CDR3 sequence (DNA): TGTGCCAGCAGCCTACTAGTCAGGAACACCGGGGAGCTGTTTTTT. The V call is TRBV7-2, the J call TRBJ2-2; D perhaps matches TRBD2 (5 bases). V lost 5 bases and J lost 1, with 11 bases in between. Germline V CDR1 and CDR2: SGHTA, FQGNSA. The CDR3 spans 15 residues.

The chain joins TRBV19 to TRBJ2-3; 7 bases fit TRBD1. J lost 1 base, V lost 9 bases, and 4 bases had no gene match. This CDR3 is 13 amino acids long. Per the germline V gene, CDR1 is LNHDA and CDR2 is SQIVND (reference sequence). The CDR3 nucleotides are TGTGCCAGCGCAACAGGGGGCACAGATACGCAGTATTTT. It yields the protein CASATGGTDTQYF.